Following are 30 T cell receptor beta chains from one sample sequenced in a study of T cell responses to AZD1222 COVID-19 vaccine. Only in-frame clones appear in the TCRdb table, and some are missing; sequencing was by immunoSEQ multiplex PCR. The sample records 85,000 to 100,000 clones, approximately 90% being singletons. Sequencing was performed on peripheral blood, taken 28 days after the second AZD1222 dose. The receptor set was obtained from an adult who received the AZD1222 COVID-19 vaccine.

The V gene is TRBV18, the J gene TRBJ1-5, with a tentative D call TRBD1 (5 bases). The CDR3 extends over 15 amino acids. Trimming pared 3 bases from V and 0 bases from J, leaving 9 bases between. Germline assignment: CDR1 KGHSH and CDR2 LQKENI. The CDR3 spells CASSPGTNSNQPQHF. CDR3 bases: TGTGCCAGCTCACCCGGGACTAATAGCAATCAGCCCCAGCATTTT.

Only a few counts were recorded for this clone. The rearrangement uses TRBV28 and TRBJ2-1; D is possibly TRBD1 or TRBD2 (6 bases each). Between the trimmed V and J ends, which lost 6 bases and 7 bases, there was a span of 19 bases. The CDR3 runs 15 residues. Germline-derived CDR1 and CDR2 are MDHEN and SYDVKM. CDR3 loop: CASRLGGNLQNEQFF. The CDR3 region has the DNA TGTGCCAGCAGGCTAGGGGGGAACCTACAGAATGAGCAGTTCTTC.

This clone has only a few counts. This chain connects TRBV5-1 to TRBJ2-7, with a weak D call TRBD1 (6 bases). Germline loops: CDR1 SGHRS, CDR2 YFSETQ. The CDR3 runs 15 residues. The ends were cut back, 4 bases at V and 5 bases at J, with 19 bases in the middle. CDR3 loop: CASSRGLPGDHEQYF. The CDR3 nucleotides are TGCGCCAGCAGCCGGGGCCTCCCAGGGGACCACGAGCAGTACTTC.

V is TRBV29-1 and J is TRBJ2-7, with 7 bases fitting TRBD1. V lost 6 bases, J lost 5 bases, and 10 bases stayed unmatched. Per the germline V gene, CDR1 is SQVTM and CDR2 is ANQGSEA. The CDR3 totals 13 residues. CDR3 nucleotides: TGCAGCGTGGCCCCTCGACAGGGCAACGAGCAGTACTTC. The encoded protein is CSVAPRQGNEQYF.

This clone has a handful of counts. This chain joins TRBV2 and TRBJ1-5; weak D call: TRBD1 (6 bases). Germline loops: CDR1 SNHLY, CDR2 FYNNEI. V was shortened by 6 bases and J by 0 bases, with 15 bases between the two germline ends. The CDR3 loop spans 16 amino acids. This chain's CDR3 is CASRRRGGNSNQPQHF. The DNA of the CDR3 is TGTGCCAGCAGGAGAAGGGGGGGGAATAGCAATCAGCCCCAGCATTTT.

J is TRBJ2-7 and V is TRBV6-5; 7 nucleotides align to TRBD2. The CDR3 spans 16 residues. The junction had 8 bases not matched to a gene; V was cut back by 1 base and J by 2 bases. CDR1 MNHEY and CDR2 SVGAGI come from the germline V gene. The CDR3 DNA follows: TGTGCCAGCAGTTACTTTTCGGGGGGTAGTGCCTACGAGCAGTACTTC. This codes for CASSYFSGGSAYEQYF.

This rearrangement joins TRBV29-1 to TRBJ2-1; 11 nucleotides align to TRBD2. Per the germline V gene, CDR1 is SQVTM and CDR2 is ANQGSEA. J lost 9 bases, V lost 4 bases, and 5 bases had no gene match. The CDR3 is 13 amino acids. The CDR3 sequence: CSVVSGRVSEQFF. In DNA form, the CDR3 reads TGCAGCGTTGTTAGCGGGAGGGTTAGTGAGCAGTTCTTC.

The CDR3 nucleotides read TGTGCCAGCAGGTTGACAGGGCTCTACAAGGAGACCCAGTACTTC. It is translated as CASRLTGLYKETQYF. The chain recombines TRBV2 with TRBJ2-5, with 7 bases aligning to TRBD1. This CDR3 spans 15 amino acids. Germline V gene data show CDR1 as SNHLY and CDR2 as FYNNEI. Germline trimming cut 6 bases from V and 5 bases from J; bases unmatched to any gene: 12.

CDR3 loop: CASSGGRGYEQYF. The DNA for the CDR3 is TGTGCCAGCAGCGGGGGGCGGGGCTACGAGCAGTACTTC. The chain has TRBV2 and TRBJ2-7, with a weak D call TRBD2 (7 bases). This CDR3 region has 13 residues. Germline V lookup: CDR1 SNHLY, CDR2 FYNNEI. The ends were cut back, 6 bases at V and 3 bases at J, with 12 bases in the middle.

The J gene is TRBJ2-3, the V gene TRBV6-4, with 7 bases matching TRBD1. V shed 5 bases, J shed 5 bases, and the junction held 7 bases outside the gene matches. The germline V gene has CDR1 MRHNA and CDR2 SNTAGT. The CDR3 contains 14 residues. CDR3 nucleotides: TGTGCCAGCAGTTCCAGGGGGTTCCTAGATACGCAGTATTTT. Its protein product is CASSSRGFLDTQYF.

This sequence joins TRBV3-1 (or the pseudogene TRBV3-2) and TRBJ1-2; possible D gene TRBD1, 6 bases. The CDR3 has 15 residues. CDR1 and CDR2 from the germline V gene are LGHDT and YNNKEL (reference sequence). The ends were cut back, 0 bases at V and 7 bases at J, with 15 bases in the middle. CDR3 sequence reads: CASSQDPPGQVGYTF. For the CDR3, the DNA is TGTGCCAGCAGCCAAGACCCCCCGGGACAAGTTGGCTACACCTTC.

The chain uses TRBV10-1 and TRBJ2-7; D gene unclear. CDR3 length: 12 residues. The V gene lost 2 bases and the J gene lost 3 bases, with 5 bases spanning the gap. Looked up from germline, CDR1 is WNHNN and CDR2 is SYGVQD (reference sequence). In nucleotides, the CDR3 is TGCGCCAGCAGTGAGGGTATCTACGAGCAGTACTTC. Amino acid sequence: CASSEGIYEQYF.

The sample holds one count of this clone. The J gene is TRBJ2-6, the V gene TRBV5-1, with a possible D match to TRBD1 (5 bases). Between the trimmed V and J ends, which lost 5 bases and 2 bases, there was a span of 8 bases. Germline V gene data show CDR1 as SGHRS and CDR2 as YFSETQ. The CDR3 extends over 14 amino acids. CDR3: CASRQVPGANVLTF. CDR3 bases: TGCGCCAGCAGACAGGTGCCTGGGGCCAACGTCCTGACTTTC. The variable domain in full, completed from reference TRBV5-1 and TRBJ2-6, reads KAGVTQTPRYLIKTRGQQVTLSCSPISGHRSVSWYQQTPGQGLQFLFEYFSETQRNKGNFPGRFSGRQFSNSRSEMNVSTLELGDSALYLCASRQVPGANVLTFGAGSRLTVL.

In DNA, the CDR3 is TGTGCCAGCAGTCGACAGGACGGCCTTCGGGGCTACACCTTC. Protein: CASSRQDGLRGYTF. V gene TRBV27 combines with J gene TRBJ1-2; D possibly corresponds to TRBD1 (6 bases). Germline lookup yields CDR1 MNHEY and CDR2 SMNVEV (reference sequence). Trimming cost V 5 bases and J 8 bases, with 18 bases left between them. The CDR3 totals 14 residues.

The genes are TRBV10-1 and TRBJ1-1; D unresolved. Deletions cut 4 bases from V and 5 bases from J, with 11 bases between. Per germline, CDR1 WNHNN and CDR2 SYGVQD (reference sequence). The CDR3 covers 13 residues. The CDR3 bases are TGCGCCAGCAGTGTGAACCCCCGGACTGAAGCTTTCTTT. It yields the protein CASSVNPRTEAFF.

The chain combines TRBV7-9 with TRBJ1-3; D gene ambiguous. The germline gives CDR1 SEHNR, CDR2 FQNEAQ (reference sequence). The V end was cut by 5 bases, the J end by 2 bases, with 13 bases between. CDR3 size: 15 residues. The CDR3 spells CASSTDTAAGNTIYF. The CDR3 bases are TGTGCCAGCAGCACAGACACGGCAGCTGGAAACACCATATATTTT. Full variable domain (rest looked up from reference TRBV7-9 and TRBJ1-3): DTGVSQNPRHKITKRGQNVTFRCDPISEHNRLYWYRQTLGQGPEFLTYFQNEAQLEKSRLLSDRFSAERPKGSFSTLEIQRTEQGDSAMYLCASSTDTAAGNTIYFGEGSWLTVV.

The table lists this clone with a few counts. The chain joins TRBV6-6 to TRBJ1-1, with D unclear. Deletions cut 7 bases from V and 4 bases from J, with 10 bases between. This CDR3 region has 12 residues. The germline V gene encodes CDR1 MNHNY and CDR2 SVGAGI (reference sequence). CDR3 coding DNA: TGTGCCAGCAAGGCGGGCCCCACTGAAGCTTTCTTT. It yields the protein CASKAGPTEAFF.

The CDR3 reads CASSLDEGGQGNSPLHF. The CDR3 DNA follows: TGTGCCAGCAGTTTGGATGAAGGAGGACAGGGTAATTCACCCCTCCACTTT. The V gene is TRBV28, the J gene TRBJ1-6; 8 positions agree with TRBD1. Looked up from germline, CDR1 is MDHEN and CDR2 is SYDVKM. The V gene end was trimmed by 3 bases and the J gene end by 6 bases; junction bases not matched to a gene: 10. The CDR3 extends over 17 amino acids.

This clone showed up just once. This chain connects TRBV2 to TRBJ1-3; 9 nucleotides line up with TRBD1. In germline, CDR1 is SNHLY, CDR2 FYNNEI. The trim removed 3 bases at V and 1 base at J, leaving 4 bases unmatched. The CDR3 has 16 residues. This CDR3 reads CASSDPGTGSGNTIYF. CDR3 nucleotides: TGTGCCAGCAGTGATCCCGGGACAGGGTCTGGAAACACCATATATTTT.

The chain is built from TRBV28 and TRBJ2-3; 12 bases line up with TRBD1. In germline, CDR1 is MDHEN, CDR2 SYDVKM. J was trimmed by 1 base and V by 2 bases; bases with no gene match: 10. The CDR3 totals 19 residues. The CDR3: CASSLGWGTGGARTDTQYF. The CDR3 bases are TGTGCCAGCAGTTTAGGGTGGGGGACAGGGGGCGCCCGCACAGATACGCAGTATTTT.

The sample holds one count of this clone. In nucleotides, the CDR3 is TGCGCCAGCAGTGAAAGTCGGGGGGCCGACACTGAAGCTTTCTTT. Protein sequence: CASSESRGADTEAFF. The chain links TRBV10-1 to TRBJ1-1; weak D call: TRBD1 (6 bases). The CDR3 spans 15 residues. V lost 3 bases and J lost 3, with 14 bases in between. Per the germline V gene, CDR1 is WNHNN and CDR2 is SYGVQD (reference sequence).

This chain uses TRBV19 with TRBJ1-2, with D possibly matching TRBD1 (5 bases). This CDR3 has 15 amino acids. In germline, CDR1 is LNHDA, CDR2 SQIVND (reference sequence). V lost 2 bases, J lost 4 bases, and 14 bases lay in between. The CDR3 spells CASSILGVTGYGYTF. The CDR3, as DNA: TGTGCCAGTAGTATATTAGGCGTAACAGGCTATGGCTACACCTTC.

This chain links TRBV21-1 with TRBJ2-1; the tabulated D call, TRBD2, remains unverified against the DNA. TRBV21-1 corresponds to a pseudogene. The CDR3 has 19 residues. For the CDR3, the DNA is TGTGCCAGCAGCAAAGCGGCCCAGTGGAGGATCGCGTGGTACAATGAGCAGTTCTTC. As protein: CASSKAAQWRIAWYNEQFF.

J is TRBJ2-3 and V is TRBV11-2; D might be TRBD1 or TRBD2, each matching 5 bases. The CDR3 totals 16 residues. From germline, CDR1 is SGHAT and CDR2 FQNNGV. V was clipped by 2 bases and J by 0 bases, with 12 bases between them. As DNA, the CDR3 is TGTGCCAGCAGCTTATTATCCGGGGCTAGCACAGATACGCAGTATTTT. Translation: CASSLLSGASTDTQYF.

The gene calls are TRBV30 and TRBJ1-2, with 7 bases that match TRBD1. Germline trimming cut 2 bases from V and 6 bases from J; bases unmatched to any gene: 6. Germline values: CDR1 GTSNPN, CDR2 SVGIG (reference sequence). This CDR3 has 13 residues. CDR3 nucleotide sequence: TGTGCCTGGAGTTCACAGGGGACAAATGGCTACACCTTC. It yields the protein CAWSSQGTNGYTF.

The chain employs TRBV6-2 or TRBV6-3 and TRBJ2-7, with D possibly called TRBD1 or TRBD2 (5 bases each). CDR3 length equals 16 residues. CDR1 is MNHEY and CDR2 is SVGEGT in the germline V gene. Trimming took off 1 base at V and 4 bases at J, with 17 bases between the two ends. CDR3 in DNA: TGTGCCAGCAGTTACTTCGCAGGGAGCGTTACGTACGAGCAGTACTTC. Amino acids: CASSYFAGSVTYEQYF.

The V call is TRBV5-1, the J call TRBJ2-7, with D perhaps matching TRBD1 (6 bases). The CDR3 runs to 15 residues. The ends were cut back, 0 bases at V and 3 bases at J, with 13 bases in the middle. CDR1 is SGHRS, CDR2 YFSETQ, per germline. CDR3 bases: TGCGCCAGCAGCTTGGGACACAGGGCCGTCTACGAGCAGTACTTC. Translation gives CASSLGHRAVYEQYF.

The V call is TRBV9, the J call TRBJ2-2; TRBD2 matches 7 bases. Germline CDR1 reads SGDLS; CDR2 reads YYNGEE. The CDR3 runs to 17 residues. The V gene end was trimmed by 0 bases and the J gene end by 1 base; junction bases not matched to a gene: 6. CDR3 sequence reads: CASSVERLAVNTGELFF. The CDR3 DNA reads TGTGCCAGCAGCGTAGAGCGGCTAGCGGTGAACACCGGGGAGCTGTTTTTT.

This clone was recorded once. The chain has TRBV20-1 and TRBJ2-6; maybe TRBD2 (6 bases). This CDR3 is 16 amino acids long. The germline gives CDR1 DFQATT, CDR2 SNEGSKA (reference sequence). Deletions cut 3 bases from V and 0 bases from J, with 12 bases between. The CDR3 sequence: CSASQGGVSGANVLTF. CDR3 in DNA: TGCAGTGCTAGTCAGGGAGGTGTCTCTGGGGCCAACGTCCTGACTTTC.

This chain links TRBV15 with TRBJ2-3, with D perhaps TRBD1 or TRBD2 (5 bases each). V lost 0 bases to trimming and J lost 8 bases, with 15 bases between them. The CDR3 totals 15 residues. CDR1 is LNHNV and CDR2 is YYDKDF in the germline V gene (reference sequence). The CDR3 DNA reads TGTGCCACCAGCAGAGAGAAGGAGCCCGGGGCTACGCAGTATTTT. It specifies CATSREKEPGATQYF.